The rows below give T cell receptor beta chains drawn from one sample of a study of Ad26.COV2.S vaccination and SARS-CoV-2 variants. The protocol was immunoSEQ multiplex PCR, while the TCRdb copy is restricted to in-frame clones and leaves out a portion. Of roughly 680,000 clones in the sample, roughly nine tenths are singletons; the top ten hold about 1.5%. The sequencing here drew on peripheral blood, taken in a trial of Ad26.COV2.S vaccine versus placebo. The receptors originated from a person aged 18-65 years who received the Ad26.COV2.S COVID-19 vaccine or a placebo. The CDR3 runs from the conserved cysteine through the conserved F or W. The D gene is left open where the match is weak. Size is omitted from some rows. Given values are once, few, many or a class for expanded clones.

>-|TRBJ2-1|-|TRBV6-5
CASSYKSFFNEQFF
TGTGCCAGCAGTTACAAGAGTTTCTTCAATGAGCAGTTCTTC
>-|TRBJ1-2|once|TRBV10-2
CASSAGATYYGYTF
TGCGCCAGCAGTGCGGGGGCTACCTATTATGGCTACACCTTC
>-|TRBJ2-1|-|TRBV24-1
CATSDFNRDHNEQFF
TGTGCCACCAGTGATTTTAACAGGGACCACAATGAGCAGTTCTTC
>TRBD1|TRBJ1-1|-|TRBV10-3
CAIRGGQSNTEAFF
TGTGCCATCAGGGGGGGACAGAGCAACACTGAAGCTTTCTTT
>TRBD2|TRBJ2-2|-|TRBV4-3
CASSPLGGGVTGELFF
TGCGCCAGCAGCCCACTCGGCGGGGGGGTCACCGGGGAGCTGTTTTTT
>-|TRBJ2-7|once|TRBV6-5
CASSWRGERYEQYF
TGTGCCAGCAGTTGGAGGGGGGAACGCTACGAGCAGTACTTC
>-|TRBJ1-1|-|TRBV12-3/TRBV12-4
CASSLGWTEAFF
TGTGCCAGCAGTTTAGGGTGGACTGAAGCTTTCTTT
>-|TRBJ2-2|-|TRBV30
CAWSVAPPGELFF
TGTGCCTGGAGTGTAGCCCCCCCCGGGGAGCTGTTTTTT
>-|TRBJ1-4|-|TRBV24-1
CATSDGGSEKLFF
TGTGCCACCAGTGATGGGGGGTCGGAAAAACTGTTTTTT
>-|TRBJ2-7|-|TRBV19
CASSTRQWNEQYF
TGTGCCAGTAGTACTCGACAGTGGAACGAGCAGTACTTC
>-|TRBJ1-6|-|TRBV27
CASSESGSYNSPLHF
TGTGCCAGCAGTGAGTCGGGCTCCTATAATTCACCCCTCCACTTT
>-|TRBJ2-6|-|TRBV7-3
CASSLGSGANVLTF
TGTGCCAGCAGCTTAGGTTCTGGGGCCAACGTCCTGACTTTC
>-|TRBJ1-1|-|TRBV4-2
CASSQEGVVTEAFF
TGTGCCAGCAGCCAAGAAGGGGTTGTGACTGAAGCTTTCTTT
>-|TRBJ1-5|once|TRBV5-4
CASSRGQGNQPQHF
TGTGCCAGCAGCCGGGGGCAGGGGAATCAGCCCCAGCATTTT
>TRBD1|TRBJ1-2|-|TRBV3-1/TRBV3-2
CASSQGSGGNYGYTF
TGTGCCAGCAGCCAGGGTTCAGGGGGAAACTATGGCTACACCTTC
>-|TRBJ1-5|few|TRBV7-2
CASSNGTGWRPQHF
TGTGCCAGCAGTAACGGGACGGGTTGGAGGCCCCAGCATTTT
>-|TRBJ1-2|-|TRBV7-8
CASSLGRDYGYTF
TGTGCCAGCAGCTTAGGCAGGGACTATGGCTACACCTTC
>TRBD2|TRBJ2-7|-|TRBV29-1
CSVAAGTSASYEQYF
TGCAGCGTAGCTGCCGGGACTAGCGCCTCCTACGAGCAGTACTTC
>TRBD1|TRBJ2-2|-|TRBV25-1
CASSELGQTNTGELFF
TGTGCCAGCAGTGAGTTGGGACAGACGAACACCGGGGAGCTGTTTTTT
>-|TRBJ1-5|-|TRBV19
CASSIGLNGYQPQHF
TGTGCCAGTAGTATTGGTTTAAACGGTTATCAGCCCCAGCATTTT
>-|TRBJ2-5|-|TRBV2
CASSLKSVVQETQYF
TGTGCCAGCAGTTTGAAGTCTGTAGTCCAAGAGACCCAGTACTTC
>-|TRBJ2-2|-|TRBV12-3/TRBV12-4
CASSLGKTGELFF
TGTGCCAGCAGTTTAGGGAAAACCGGGGAGCTGTTTTTT
>TRBD1|TRBJ2-1|-|TRBV29-1
CSVAGTGGRIIEQFF
TGCAGCGTCGCCGGGACAGGGGGCCGCATTATTGAGCAGTTCTTC
>TRBD2|TRBJ2-3|-|TRBV11-3
CASSAQRLSGGRSDTQYF
TGTGCCAGCAGCGCCCAACGACTAAGTGGCGGGAGATCAGATACGCAGTATTTT